A selection of T cell receptor beta chains follows, all from one sample in a study of early T cells in non-severe SARS-CoV-2 infection. TCRdb fed the 5' RACE reads into MiXCR, producing one record per CDR3 protein. Found here are fewer than 55,000 distinct CDR3 sequences, approximately 6.1% of them singletons; the top ten hold around 21%. The input for sequencing was whole blood, taken at baseline. These receptors were taken from an adult who was a healthcare worker with PCR-confirmed SARS-CoV-2 infection or an uninfected control (not recorded which). CDR3s include the opening cysteine and the closing phenylalanine or tryptophan. Expanded clones are given a class, and other clones once, few, many or no size at all.

size | V | CDR3
. | TRBV12-3/TRBV12-4 | CASSSARREKLFF
. | TRBV5-1 | CASSLIGKEQFF
many | TRBV18 | CASTGQGRNTGELFF
many | TRBV9 | CASSVLQWGTRYF
many | TRBV7-9 | CASSQGAGVNYEQYF
. | TRBV2 | CASSEYRSYEQYF
many | TRBV7-3 | CASSTGGSHEQYF
many | TRBV6-2/TRBV6-3 | CASSYSTPEQFF
few | TRBV5-8 | CASSLILGATEQFF
few | TRBV6-1 | CASSGTDPNEKLFF
many | TRBV5-1 | CASSFQRGTDTQYF
many | TRBV18 | CASSPPGVGTNTGELFF
few | TRBV28 | CASSRIDRVRGNTIYF
many | TRBV5-5 | CASSLLRKGGGLYNEQFF
. | TRBV7-2 | CASSLGQVSYNEQFF
few | TRBV4-2 | CASSRELGDGGNTIYF
many | TRBV6-2/TRBV6-3 | CASSYSSAYNEQFF
. | TRBV6-1 | CASIEGGTRADTEAFF
few | TRBV28 | CASKPGTAAYGYTF
few | TRBV14 | CASSQVLGGLREAFF
many | TRBV6-2/TRBV6-3 | CASRLLAAYNEQFF
. | TRBV7-9 | CASSAGQPGEAFF
many | TRBV20-1 | CSARALEGSFYEQYF
few | TRBV4-3 | CASSQDKLAGATQYF
many | TRBV6-5 | CASSYPRGQSYEQYF
many | TRBV5-1 | CASSLAAHRLIEAFF
many | TRBV7-8 | CASTSGTVSYEQYF
. | TRBV11-2 | CASSQGFGELFF
. | TRBV7-6 | CASSPGVYNEQFF
few | TRBV7-6 | CASTGGTGRNTEAFF
many | TRBV10-2 | CASSESRASGRGEQFF
many | TRBV6-6 | CASSENREHYEQYF
. | TRBV4-3 | CASGDRAQPLHF
. | TRBV19 | CATYSGANVLTF
. | TRBV28 | CASTVAGGIQETQYF
. | TRBV7-2 | CASSLRSRSSYNSPLHF
. | TRBV11-2 | CASRQEYYGYTF
few | TRBV9 | CASSPRWGATDTQYF
many | TRBV5-1 | CASSLRWTVNQPQHF
many | TRBV28 | CASSFSIRQFF
few | TRBV2 | CASSDQVSQPQHF
many | TRBV7-8 | CASSPPGVRGYTF
few | TRBV6-5 | CASSDQFDEQYF
few | TRBV15 | CATLGQDLGNEHFF
few | TRBV4-2 | CASSQAGLAEETQYF
. | TRBV7-2 | CASSLALAADYGYTF
few | TRBV20-1 | CSAIQGGDEQYF
many | TRBV11-2 | CASSYRLGETQYF
. | TRBV7-9 | CASSLHRVVTQYF
few | TRBV12-3/TRBV12-4 | CASSRTAFNYGYTF
few | TRBV7-9 | CASSYGRADEQFF
many | TRBV11-2 | CASSFTSGGRYEQYF
. | TRBV7-8 | CASSLGLGQPQHF
few | TRBV5-5 | CASSPGTSSGNTIYF
. | TRBV7-6 | CASSISPGDEGQYF
few | TRBV19 | CASSILRDGYTF
. | TRBV12-3/TRBV12-4 | CASSLGYNEQFF
many | TRBV5-6 | CASSLEGRMEENTEAFF
many | TRBV20-1 | CSATYDSHQPQHF